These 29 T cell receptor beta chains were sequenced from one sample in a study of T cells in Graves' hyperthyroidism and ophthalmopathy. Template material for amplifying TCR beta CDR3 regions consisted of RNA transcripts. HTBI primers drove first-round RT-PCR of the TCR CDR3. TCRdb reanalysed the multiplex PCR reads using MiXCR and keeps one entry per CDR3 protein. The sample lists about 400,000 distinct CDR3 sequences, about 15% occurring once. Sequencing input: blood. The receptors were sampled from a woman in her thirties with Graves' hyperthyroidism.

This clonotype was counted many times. The CDR3 DNA is TGCAGCGTACGAGGACAGACAGGTTCTGACTACGAGCAGTACTTC. It is translated as CSVRGQTGSDYEQYF. The V and J genes are TRBV29-1 and TRBJ2-7; tentative D call: TRBD1 (6 bases). The germline V gene encodes CDR1 SQVTM and CDR2 ANQGSEA. The CDR3 is made up of 15 amino acids. V dropped 6 bases and J dropped 3 bases, with 21 bases sitting between them.

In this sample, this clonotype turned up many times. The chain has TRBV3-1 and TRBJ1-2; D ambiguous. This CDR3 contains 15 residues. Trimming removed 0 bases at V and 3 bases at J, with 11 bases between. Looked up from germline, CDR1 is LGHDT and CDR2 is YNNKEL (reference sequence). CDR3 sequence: CASSQEAVQHYGYTF. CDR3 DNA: TGTGCCAGCAGCCAAGAAGCAGTACAGCACTATGGCTACACCTTC.

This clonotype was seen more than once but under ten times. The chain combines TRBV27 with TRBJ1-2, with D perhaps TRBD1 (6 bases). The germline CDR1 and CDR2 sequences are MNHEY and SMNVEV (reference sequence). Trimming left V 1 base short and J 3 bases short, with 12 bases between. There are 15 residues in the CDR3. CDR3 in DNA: TGTGCCAGCAGTTTATATATGGCAGGGGACTATGGCTACACCTTC. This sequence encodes CASSLYMAGDYGYTF.

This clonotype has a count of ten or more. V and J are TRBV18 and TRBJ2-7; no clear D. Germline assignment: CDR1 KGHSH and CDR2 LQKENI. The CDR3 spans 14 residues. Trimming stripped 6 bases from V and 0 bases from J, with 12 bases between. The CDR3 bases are TGTGCCAGCTCCCCTGGATCTGGCTCCTACGAGCAGTACTTC. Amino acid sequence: CASSPGSGSYEQYF.

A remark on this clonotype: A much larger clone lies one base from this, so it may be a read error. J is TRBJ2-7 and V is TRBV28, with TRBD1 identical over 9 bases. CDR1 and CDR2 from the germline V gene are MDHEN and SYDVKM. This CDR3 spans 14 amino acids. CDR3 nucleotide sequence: TGTGCCAGCACCACCACAGGGGGCACCTACGAGCAGCACTTC. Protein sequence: CASTTTGGTYEQHF. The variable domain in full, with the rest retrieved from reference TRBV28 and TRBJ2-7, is DVKVTQSSRYLVKRTGEKVFLECVQDMDHENMFWYRQDPGLGLRLIYFSYDVKMKEKGDIPEGYSVSREKKERFSLILESASTNQTSMYLCASTTTGGTYEQHFGPGTRLTVT.

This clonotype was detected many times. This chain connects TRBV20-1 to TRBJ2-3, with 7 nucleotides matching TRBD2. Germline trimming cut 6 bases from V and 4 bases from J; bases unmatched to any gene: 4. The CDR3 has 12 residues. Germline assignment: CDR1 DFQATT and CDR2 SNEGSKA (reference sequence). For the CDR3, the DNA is TGCAGTGCCACTGGACTAGCAGATACGCAGTATTTT. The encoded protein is CSATGLADTQYF.

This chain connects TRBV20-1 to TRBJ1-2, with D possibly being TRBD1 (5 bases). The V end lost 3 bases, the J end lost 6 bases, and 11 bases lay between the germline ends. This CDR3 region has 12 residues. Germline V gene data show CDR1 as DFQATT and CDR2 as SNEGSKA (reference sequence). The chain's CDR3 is CSASLGGHGYTF. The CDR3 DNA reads TGCAGTGCTAGTCTCGGGGGTCATGGCTACACCTTC.

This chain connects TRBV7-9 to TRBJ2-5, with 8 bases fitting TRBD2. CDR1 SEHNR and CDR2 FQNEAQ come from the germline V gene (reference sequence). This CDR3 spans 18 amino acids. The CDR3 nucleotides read TGTGTCGCCAGCGGGCCCAAGCGGGAGACCCGAAGTCAAGAGACCCAGTACTTC. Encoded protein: CVASGPKRETRSQETQYF.

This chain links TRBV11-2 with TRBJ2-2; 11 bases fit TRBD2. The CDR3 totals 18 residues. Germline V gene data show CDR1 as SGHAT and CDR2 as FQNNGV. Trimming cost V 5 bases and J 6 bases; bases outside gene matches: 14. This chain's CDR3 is CASSTHQGGSGRAGELFF. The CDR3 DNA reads TGTGCCAGCAGCACCCACCAGGGCGGTAGCGGGAGGGCCGGGGAGCTGTTTTTT.

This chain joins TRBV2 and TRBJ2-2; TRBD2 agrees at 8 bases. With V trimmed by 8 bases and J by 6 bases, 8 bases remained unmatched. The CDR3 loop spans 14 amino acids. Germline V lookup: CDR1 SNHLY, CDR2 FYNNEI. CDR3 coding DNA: TGTGCCAGCCTCCGGGAGGGCCCAGCCGGGGAGCTGTTTTTT. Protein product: CASLREGPAGELFF.

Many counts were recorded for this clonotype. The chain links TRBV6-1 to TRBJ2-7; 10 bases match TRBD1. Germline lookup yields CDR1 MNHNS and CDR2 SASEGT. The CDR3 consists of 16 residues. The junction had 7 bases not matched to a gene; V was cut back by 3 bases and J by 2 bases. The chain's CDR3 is CASSEKPGQGTYEQYF. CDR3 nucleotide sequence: TGTGCCAGCAGTGAGAAACCGGGACAGGGGACCTACGAGCAGTACTTC.

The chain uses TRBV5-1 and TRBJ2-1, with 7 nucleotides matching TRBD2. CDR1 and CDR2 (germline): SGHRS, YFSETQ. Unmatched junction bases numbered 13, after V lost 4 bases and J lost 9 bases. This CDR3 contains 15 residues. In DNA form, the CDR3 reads TGCGCCAGCAGCCCGGATGAGGCGGGAGCAAGTGAGCAGTTCTTC. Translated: CASSPDEAGASEQFF.

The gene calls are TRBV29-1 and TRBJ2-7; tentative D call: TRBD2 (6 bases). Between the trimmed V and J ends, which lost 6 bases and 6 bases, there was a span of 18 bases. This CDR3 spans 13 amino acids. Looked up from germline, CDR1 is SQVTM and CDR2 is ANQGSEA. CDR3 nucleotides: TGCAGCGTCGCCGCCGGGGCGGGGCGCGAGCAGTACTTC. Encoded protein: CSVAAGAGREQYF.

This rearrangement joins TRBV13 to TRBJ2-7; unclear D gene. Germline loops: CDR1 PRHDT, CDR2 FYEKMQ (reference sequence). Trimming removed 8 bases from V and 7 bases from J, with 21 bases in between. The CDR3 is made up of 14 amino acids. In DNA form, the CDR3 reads TGTGCCAGCTTACTAAGGAGACTCGCGCAGGAGCAGTACTTC. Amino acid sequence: CASLLRRLAQEQYF.

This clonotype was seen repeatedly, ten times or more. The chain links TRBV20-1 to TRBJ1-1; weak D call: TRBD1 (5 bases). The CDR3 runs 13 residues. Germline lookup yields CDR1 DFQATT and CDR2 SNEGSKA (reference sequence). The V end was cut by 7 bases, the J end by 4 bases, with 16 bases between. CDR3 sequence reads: CSGNRGGATEAFF. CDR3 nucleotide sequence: TGCAGTGGGAACCGCGGAGGGGCCACTGAAGCTTTCTTT.

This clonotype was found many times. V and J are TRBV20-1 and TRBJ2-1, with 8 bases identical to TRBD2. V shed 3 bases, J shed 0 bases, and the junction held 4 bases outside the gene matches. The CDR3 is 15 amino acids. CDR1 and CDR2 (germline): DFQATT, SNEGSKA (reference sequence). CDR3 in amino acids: CSARGSGSSYNEQFF. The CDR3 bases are TGCAGTGCTAGGGGGAGCGGGAGCTCCTACAATGAGCAGTTCTTC.

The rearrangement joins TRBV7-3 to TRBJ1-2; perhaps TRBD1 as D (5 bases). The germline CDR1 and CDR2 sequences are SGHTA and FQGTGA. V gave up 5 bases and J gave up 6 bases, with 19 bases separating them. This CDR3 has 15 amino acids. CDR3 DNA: TGTGCCAGCAGCGGGCTAGCGGGGGGTTCGGATGGCTACACCTTC. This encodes CASSGLAGGSDGYTF.

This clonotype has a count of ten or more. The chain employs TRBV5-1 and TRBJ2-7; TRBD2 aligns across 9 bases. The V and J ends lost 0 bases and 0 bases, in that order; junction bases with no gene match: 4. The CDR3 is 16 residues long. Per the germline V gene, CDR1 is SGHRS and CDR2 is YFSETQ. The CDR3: CASSLDGSGSSYEQYF. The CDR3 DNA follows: TGCGCCAGCAGCTTGGATGGTAGCGGGAGCTCCTACGAGCAGTACTTC.

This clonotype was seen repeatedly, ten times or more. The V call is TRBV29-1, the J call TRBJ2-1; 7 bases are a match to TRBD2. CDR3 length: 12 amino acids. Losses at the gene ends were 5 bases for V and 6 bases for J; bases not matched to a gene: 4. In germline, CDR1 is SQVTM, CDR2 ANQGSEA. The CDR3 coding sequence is TGCAGCGTTAACCGCGGGGGCAATGAGCAGTTCTTC. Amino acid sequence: CSVNRGGNEQFF.

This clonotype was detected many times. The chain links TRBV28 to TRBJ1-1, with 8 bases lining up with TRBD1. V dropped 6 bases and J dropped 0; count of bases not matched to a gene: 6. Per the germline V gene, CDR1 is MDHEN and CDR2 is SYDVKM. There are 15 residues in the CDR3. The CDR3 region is CASSLRGPMNTEAFF. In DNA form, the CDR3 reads TGTGCCAGCAGCCTCAGGGGGCCCATGAACACTGAAGCTTTCTTT.

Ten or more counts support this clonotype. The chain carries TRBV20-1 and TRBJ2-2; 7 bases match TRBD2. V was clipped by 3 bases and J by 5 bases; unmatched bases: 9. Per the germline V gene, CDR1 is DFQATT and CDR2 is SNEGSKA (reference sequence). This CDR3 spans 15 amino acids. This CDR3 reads CSARDRQGGTGELFF. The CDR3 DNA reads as TGCAGTGCTAGGGATCGGCAGGGAGGGACCGGGGAGCTGTTTTTT.

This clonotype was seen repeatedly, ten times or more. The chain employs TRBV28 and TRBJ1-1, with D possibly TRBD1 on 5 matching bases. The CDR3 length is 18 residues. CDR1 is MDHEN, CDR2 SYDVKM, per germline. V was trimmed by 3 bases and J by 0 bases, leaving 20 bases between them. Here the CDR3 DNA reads TGTGCCAGCAGTTTTCCTAAGAAGGTTGGGACCTTGAACACTGAAGCTTTCTTT. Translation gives CASSFPKKVGTLNTEAFF.

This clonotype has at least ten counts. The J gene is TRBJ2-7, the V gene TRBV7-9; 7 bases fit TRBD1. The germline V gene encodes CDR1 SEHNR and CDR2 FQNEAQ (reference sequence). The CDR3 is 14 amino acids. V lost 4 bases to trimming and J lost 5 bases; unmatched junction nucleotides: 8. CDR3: CASSSTGRLDEQYF. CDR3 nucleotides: TGTGCCAGCAGCTCGACAGGGCGGCTGGACGAGCAGTACTTC.

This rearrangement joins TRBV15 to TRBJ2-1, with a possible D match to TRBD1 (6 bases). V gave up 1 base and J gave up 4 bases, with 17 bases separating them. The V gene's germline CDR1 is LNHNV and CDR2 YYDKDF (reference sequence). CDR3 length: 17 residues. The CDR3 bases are TGTGCCACCAGCAGAGTATCCCGGACAGTCCCTTACAATGAGCAGTTCTTC. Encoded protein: CATSRVSRTVPYNEQFF.

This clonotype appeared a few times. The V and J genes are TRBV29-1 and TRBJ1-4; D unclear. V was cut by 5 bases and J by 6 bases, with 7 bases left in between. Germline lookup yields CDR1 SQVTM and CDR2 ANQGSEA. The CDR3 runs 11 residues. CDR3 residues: CSVRRDEKLFF. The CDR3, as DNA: TGCAGCGTTCGTAGAGATGAAAAACTGTTTTTT.

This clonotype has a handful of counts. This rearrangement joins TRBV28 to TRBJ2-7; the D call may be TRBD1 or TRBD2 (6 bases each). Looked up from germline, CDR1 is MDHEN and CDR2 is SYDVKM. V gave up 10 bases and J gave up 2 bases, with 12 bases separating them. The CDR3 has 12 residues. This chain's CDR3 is CATRDTTYEQYF. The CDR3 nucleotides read TGTGCCACGCGGGACACCACCTACGAGCAGTACTTC.

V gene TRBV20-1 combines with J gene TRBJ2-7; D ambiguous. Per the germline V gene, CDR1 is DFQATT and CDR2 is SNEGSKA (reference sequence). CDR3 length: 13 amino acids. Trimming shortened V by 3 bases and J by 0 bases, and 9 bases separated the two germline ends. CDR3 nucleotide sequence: TGCAGTGCTAGGGAAGGGTTCTCCTACGAGCAGTACTTC. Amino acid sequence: CSAREGFSYEQYF.

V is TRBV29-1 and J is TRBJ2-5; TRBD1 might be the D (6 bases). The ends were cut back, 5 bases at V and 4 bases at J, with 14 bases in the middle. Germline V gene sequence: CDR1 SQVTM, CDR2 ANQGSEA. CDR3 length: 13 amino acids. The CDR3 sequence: CSVRDTGLETQYF. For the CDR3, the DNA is TGCAGCGTTCGGGATACAGGGCTAGAGACCCAGTACTTC.

CDR3 in amino acids: CASSLLVVYEQYF. In DNA, the CDR3 is TGTGCCAGCAGCTTACTAGTAGTCTACGAGCAGTACTTC. V gene TRBV7-8 combines with J gene TRBJ2-7; D uncertain. The germline gives CDR1 SGHVS, CDR2 FQNEAQ. This CDR3 has 13 residues. V shed 2 bases and J shed 3 bases, with 8 bases lying between them.